The text below deals with one TCR beta chain. Its antigen remains unidentified. These data come from a study of CD8 T cells in Susac syndrome. Whole-study findings and limits: That the number of individuals in its TCR sequencing and HLA analysis was relatively small was acknowledged by the study.

About 0.45 to 1 ug RNA was reverse transcribed with random hexamers. Amplification of TCR beta CDR3 was carried out by immunoSEQ multiplex PCR, which covered 54 Vbeta and 13 Jbeta segments. TCRdb recomputed calls from the immunoSEQ multiplex PCR reads with MiXCR, one row per CDR3 protein. The sample carries about 210,000 distinct CDR3 sequences, 95% recorded once. This CDR3 contains 17 residues. V lost 3 bases, J lost 1 base, and 10 bases stayed unmatched. Per germline, CDR1 LGHDT and CDR2 YNNKEL (reference sequence). Sequences were obtained from CD4+ T cells from PBMCs. The chain has TRBV3-1 and TRBJ2-3, with 7 bases identical to TRBD2. The sequence came from a human donor with multiple sclerosis. The CDR3 bases are TGTGCCAGCAGCCAGAAGGGAATTGCGGGAGGCACAGATACGCAGTATTTT. It yields the protein CASSQKGIAGGTDTQYF.